The clone carrying this T cell receptor (beta chain) showed up just a few times. The data stem from a study of blood T cell repertoires in COVID-19. The overall study: The origin of the acute and convalescent COVID-19 samples was the United States, Italy and Spain. PBMCs, B-cell-depleted T cells, or T cells provided the cDNA or gDNA that made up the material.

TCRdb keeps only in-frame clones here, not all; method: immunoSEQ multiplex PCR. The sample contains 210,000 or so clones, around 80% of which appear only once. Trimming pared 2 bases from V and 6 bases from J, leaving 12 bases between. Germline CDR1 reads SGHDT; CDR2 reads YYEEEE. The CDR3 is 14 amino acids. This chain links TRBV5-6 with TRBJ1-5, with a weak D call TRBD1 (6 bases). The source is a woman older than 75 with active or convalescent COVID-19. Sequencing was carried out using peripheral blood. CDR3 bases: TGTGCCAGCAGCTTTCAGGGGTTCGGTCAGCCCCAGCATTTT. Translating gives CASSFQGFGQPQHF.